One and the same sample provided the 27 T cell receptor beta chains below, sequenced in a study of blood T cells in healthy people across ages. Primed by a sample-barcoded 5' primer and a J-beta primer mix, a second PCR proceeded for 7 to 11 cycles. Each CDR3 protein gets one entry after TCRdb re-called the 5' RACE reads with MiXCR. The sample contains hundreds of thousands of distinct CDR3 sequences, around 25% of which appear only once. The data also belong to a second study, concerning T cells of mothers and their children.

Sequencing was carried out using blood. The receptors derive from a boy aged 5 to 17 in good health.

This clonotype was observed many times. This rearrangement joins TRBV15 to TRBJ2-1; no definite D call. Germline V gene data show CDR1 as LNHNV and CDR2 as YYDKDF (reference sequence). V shed 0 bases and J shed 6 bases, with 6 bases lying between them. The CDR3 covers 13 residues. For the CDR3, the DNA is TGTGCCACCAGCAGAGATGCTTCCAATGAGCAGTTCTTC. Protein product: CATSRDASNEQFF.

The chain is built from TRBV5-1 and TRBJ2-3; D gene uncertain. The germline gives CDR1 SGHRS, CDR2 YFSETQ. Trimming took off 1 base at V and 8 bases at J, with 8 bases between the two ends. The CDR3 consists of 12 residues. The CDR3 protein is CASSLTAATQYF. CDR3 DNA sequence: TGCGCCAGCAGCTTGACGGCAGCTACGCAGTATTTT.

This chain connects TRBV5-5 to TRBJ2-1; the D gene is possibly TRBD1 (6 bases). From germline, CDR1 is SGHKS and CDR2 YYEKEE (reference sequence). V lost 4 bases to trimming and J lost 4 bases, with 27 bases between them. The CDR3 runs to 19 residues. Here the CDR3 reads CASSPYFPGATREYNEQFF. The CDR3 DNA follows: TGTGCCAGCAGCCCGTATTTCCCAGGGGCGACCCGGGAATACAATGAGCAGTTCTTC.

A few counts support this clonotype. Here the CDR3 DNA reads TGCGCCAGCAGTGAGCTAGCGGGGGCCCCGATTGAGACCCAGTACTTC. Translating gives CASSELAGAPIETQYF. The J gene is TRBJ2-5, the V gene TRBV10-1; TRBD2 agrees at 10 bases. Germline assignment: CDR1 WNHNN and CDR2 SYGVQD (reference sequence). The CDR3 covers 16 residues. V trimming: 2 bases; J trimming: 5 bases; junction bases outside the gene matches: 8.

This clonotype came up a few times. The rearrangement joins TRBV29-1 to TRBJ1-4; 9 bases fit TRBD1. The CDR3 contains 13 residues. Germline V lookup: CDR1 SQVTM, CDR2 ANQGSEA. CDR3 bases: TGCAGTGCTAAACAGGGGGCCGGTGAAAAACTGTTTTTT. Translating it yields CSAKQGAGEKLFF.

This clonotype has only a few counts. The J gene is TRBJ1-2, the V gene TRBV7-9; D not resolved. Germline loops: CDR1 SEHNR, CDR2 FQNEAQ (reference sequence). Trimming took 4 bases from V and 6 from J, leaving 18 bases between them. The CDR3 totals 15 residues. CDR3 sequence reads: CASSSLTPTIDGYTF. CDR3 in DNA: TGTGCCAGCAGCTCCCTGACACCTACGATTGATGGCTACACCTTC.

The genes are TRBV5-5 and TRBJ2-6; D is unresolved. This CDR3 contains 16 residues. Trimming left V 0 bases short and J 0 bases short, with 7 bases between. Germline V gives CDR1 SGHKS, CDR2 YYEKEE (reference sequence). CDR3 DNA sequence: TGTGCCAGCAGCTTGGTCCCAGTCTCTGGGGCCAACGTCCTGACTTTC. Amino acid sequence: CASSLVPVSGANVLTF.

The chain links TRBV6-5 to TRBJ2-7; D is uncertain. Trimming left V 6 bases short and J 4 bases short, with 19 bases between. Germline CDR1 MNHEY, CDR2 SVGAGI. There are 15 residues in the CDR3. Here the CDR3 DNA reads TGTGCCAGCAGCCGACTTTCCCACTCCCCTTACGAGCAGTACTTC. Its protein product is CASSRLSHSPYEQYF.

Many counts were recorded for this clonotype. This chain uses TRBV11-2 with TRBJ1-5, with 8 bases matching TRBD1. In germline, CDR1 is SGHAT, CDR2 FQNNGV. Trimming took 3 bases from V and 5 from J; bases not matched to a gene: 0. The CDR3 sequence is 13 residues long. CDR3 sequence (DNA): TGTGCCAGCAGCTTGGACAGGGATCAGCCCCAGCATTTT. It encodes CASSLDRDQPQHF.

The chain is built from TRBV7-9 and TRBJ2-1; tentatively, D is TRBD2 (6 bases). Trimming shortened V by 5 bases and J by 3 bases, and 14 bases separated the two germline ends. This CDR3 has 15 amino acids. Germline-derived CDR1 and CDR2 are SEHNR and FQNEAQ (reference sequence). The CDR3 DNA sequence: TGTGCCAGCAGCCGGGACTTCGCTAGCTACAATGAGCAGTTCTTC. It is translated as CASSRDFASYNEQFF.

This clonotype was observed a handful of times. The rearrangement links TRBV5-1 to TRBJ2-1, with 12 bases identical to TRBD2. CDR3 length: 18 amino acids. V gave up 1 base and J gave up 7 bases; unmatched junction bases: 12. Germline CDR1 reads SGHRS; CDR2 reads YFSETQ. Here the CDR3 DNA reads TGCGCCAGCAGCTTGAGCATTCGAGGACTAGCGGGGTTTAATGAGCAGTTCTTC. Translating it yields CASSLSIRGLAGFNEQFF.

The V call is TRBV5-4, the J call TRBJ2-1, with TRBD2 matching 11 bases. V was clipped by 3 bases and J by 7 bases; unmatched bases: 6. The CDR3 loop spans 15 amino acids. CDR1 is SGHNT, CDR2 YYREEE, per germline (reference sequence). CDR3 loop: CASSYGLAGGNEQFF. As DNA, the CDR3 is TGTGCCAGCAGCTATGGACTAGCGGGTGGGAATGAGCAGTTCTTC. Supplemented by reference TRBV5-4 and TRBJ2-1, the full variable domain reads ETGVTQSPTHLIKTRGQQVTLRCSSQSGHNTVSWYQQALGQGPQFIFQYYREEENGRGNFPPRFSGLQFPNYSSELNVNALELDDSALYLCASSYGLAGGNEQFFGPGTRLTVL.

The chain combines TRBV12-3 or TRBV12-4 with TRBJ2-1, with TRBD1 matching over 12 bases. The closer fit of TRBJ2-7 to the DNA end suggests the J call may be wrong. The CDR3 has 15 amino acids. The CDR3 DNA is TGTGCCAGCAGTCACGCGGGGACAGGGGGCGGCGAGCAGTACTTC. It encodes CASSHAGTGGGEQYF.

CDR3 sequence: CASSLTSRTGEQFF. As DNA, the CDR3 is TGTGCCAGCAGCCTAACTAGCCGGACAGGTGAGCAGTTCTTC. The chain is built from TRBV3-1 and TRBJ2-1; D might be TRBD1 (7 bases). The V end lost 4 bases, the J end lost 9 bases, and 16 bases lay between the germline ends. Germline values: CDR1 LGHDT, CDR2 YNNKEL (reference sequence). The CDR3 has 14 residues.

This clonotype turned up a few times. The rearrangement uses TRBV3-1 and TRBJ1-2, with D uncertain. V was pared by 4 bases and J by 5 bases, with 17 bases between. Germline CDR1 and CDR2: LGHDT and YNNKEL (reference sequence). The CDR3 consists of 15 residues. Here the CDR3 reads CASSLISGNRYGYTF. CDR3 bases: TGTGCCAGCAGCCTTATATCCGGGAATCGGTATGGCTACACCTTC.

The rearrangement joins TRBV12-5 to TRBJ2-3; 7 nucleotides align to TRBD1. CDR1 LGHNT and CDR2 FRNRAP come from the germline V gene. The CDR3 is made up of 15 amino acids. J lost 1 base, V lost 0 bases, and 1 base had no gene match. This chain's CDR3 is CASGLVTGGTDTQYF. The CDR3 region has the DNA TGTGCTAGTGGTTTGGTAACAGGGGGCACAGATACGCAGTATTTT.

This clonotype was observed a few times. The rearrangement joins TRBV5-1 to TRBJ2-6, with a weak D call TRBD2 (6 bases). The CDR3 runs to 15 residues. The ends were cut back, 2 bases at V and 6 bases at J, with 12 bases in the middle. Germline-derived CDR1 and CDR2 are SGHRS and YFSETQ. CDR3 in amino acids: CASSFGEAEANVLTF. In DNA, the CDR3 is TGCGCCAGCAGCTTCGGGGAGGCCGAGGCCAACGTCCTGACTTTC.

This chain links TRBV5-5 with TRBJ2-5; a weak D match, TRBD2 (7 bases). The germline V and J ends were trimmed by 2 bases and 5 bases, with 16 bases remaining between them. The germline gives CDR1 SGHKS, CDR2 YYEKEE (reference sequence). The CDR3 spans 15 residues. CDR3 sequence reads: CASSFYPGGQETQYF. CDR3 sequence (DNA): TGTGCCAGCAGCTTTTACCCGGGGGGCCAGGAGACCCAGTACTTC.

This clonotype turned up a few times. The chain couples TRBV7-2 to TRBJ1-4; a weak D match, TRBD1 (5 bases). The CDR3 has 17 residues. Germline CDR1 reads SGHTA; CDR2 reads FQGNSA. The V end lost 1 base, the J end lost 2 bases, and 14 bases lay between the germline ends. CDR3 sequence (DNA): TGTGCCAGCAGCTTAGTAATCGGGGCAGGCACTAATGAAAAACTGTTTTTT. It yields the protein CASSLVIGAGTNEKLFF.

This clonotype was seen only a few times. This CDR3 is missing its conserved last phenylalanine or tryptophan, likely due to a read error. The chain employs TRBV5-1 and TRBJ2-5; TRBD2 is a possible D gene (6 bases). The CDR3 extends over 16 amino acids. V lost 6 bases, J lost 5 bases, and 23 bases lay in between. CDR1 and CDR2 from the germline V gene are SGHRS and YFSETQ. The CDR3 loop is CASISSRAGPHETQYL. CDR3 nucleotide sequence: TGCGCCAGCATAAGCTCCCGAGCGGGTCCTCACGAGACCCAGTACCTC.

This rearrangement joins TRBV20-1 to TRBJ2-3, with 7 bases matching TRBD1. Germline V gives CDR1 DFQATT, CDR2 SNEGSKA (reference sequence). CDR3 size: 15 residues. Trimming removed 4 bases from V and 0 bases from J; junction bases left unmatched: 7. CDR3 bases: TGCAGTGCTACGGGACAGCAGCCTAGCACAGATACGCAGTATTTT. Residues: CSATGQQPSTDTQYF.

CDR3 sequence: CASSTRREAFF. The CDR3 DNA sequence: TGTGCCAGCAGCACCCGAAGGGAAGCTTTCTTT. This chain uses TRBV11-2 with TRBJ1-1; D not resolved. From germline, CDR1 is SGHAT and CDR2 FQNNGV. The CDR3 is 11 amino acids. Deletions cut 5 bases from V and 8 bases from J, with 9 bases between.

Here the CDR3 DNA reads TGTGCCAGCAGCCCCGGGACTAGCAGCACCGGGGAGCTGTTTTTT. This sequence encodes CASSPGTSSTGELFF. The chain employs TRBV7-3 and TRBJ2-2, with 9 bases fitting TRBD2. Germline assignment: CDR1 SGHTA and CDR2 FQGTGA. The CDR3 contains 15 residues. The V segment lost 5 bases and the J segment 4 bases; nucleotides outside the gene matches: 5.

The chain is built from TRBV7-2 and TRBJ2-7; 7 nucleotides line up with TRBD1. TRBJ2-1 explains the end of the DNA better; the J call may be wrong. This CDR3 comprises 16 residues. Germline V gene data show CDR1 as SGHTA and CDR2 as FQGNSA. For the CDR3, the DNA is TGTGCCAGCAGCGCCCCCGGGACAGCCCTTGGAAATGAGCAGTTCTTC. Protein sequence: CASSAPGTALGNEQFF.

The chain employs TRBV9 and TRBJ2-5; the match to TRBD2 covers 9 bases. Germline loops: CDR1 SGDLS, CDR2 YYNGEE. J was trimmed by 3 bases and V by 0 bases; bases with no gene match: 3. The CDR3 runs to 15 residues. CDR3 in amino acids: CASSVGAGGEETQYF. The CDR3 nucleotides are TGTGCCAGCAGCGTAGGAGCGGGGGGTGAAGAGACCCAGTACTTC.

There are a few counts of this clonotype. The V gene is TRBV28, the J gene TRBJ1-2; perhaps TRBD1 as D (5 bases). Trimming pared 6 bases from V and 8 bases from J, leaving 16 bases between. The CDR3 covers 13 residues. Germline values: CDR1 MDHEN, CDR2 SYDVKM. The CDR3 DNA reads TGTGCCAGCAGCCAGACAGTCCTCCAGGGCTACACCTTC. It codes for CASSQTVLQGYTF.

The chain couples TRBV28 to TRBJ2-5, with 8 bases lining up with TRBD1. The end of the DNA aligns better with TRBJ2-7, so the J call may be wrong. This CDR3 contains 14 residues. From germline, CDR1 is MDHEN and CDR2 SYDVKM. CDR3 sequence (DNA): TGTGCCAGCAGTCCCTACGGACAGGGCTACGAGCAGTACTTC. As protein: CASSPYGQGYEQYF.